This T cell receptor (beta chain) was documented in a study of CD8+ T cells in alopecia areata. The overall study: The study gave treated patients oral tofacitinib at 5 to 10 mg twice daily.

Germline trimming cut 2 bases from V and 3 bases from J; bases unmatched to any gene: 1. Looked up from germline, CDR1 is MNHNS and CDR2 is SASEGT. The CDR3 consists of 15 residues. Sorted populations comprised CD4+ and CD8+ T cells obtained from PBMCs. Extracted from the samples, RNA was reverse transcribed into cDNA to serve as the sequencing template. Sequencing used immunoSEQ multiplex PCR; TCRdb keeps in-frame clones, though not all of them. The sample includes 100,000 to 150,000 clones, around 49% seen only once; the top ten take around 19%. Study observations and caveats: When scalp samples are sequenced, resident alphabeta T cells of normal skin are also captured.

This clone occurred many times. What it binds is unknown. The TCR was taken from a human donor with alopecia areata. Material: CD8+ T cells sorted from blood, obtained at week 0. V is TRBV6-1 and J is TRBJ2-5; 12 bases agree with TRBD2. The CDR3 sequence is CASSELAGGEETQYF. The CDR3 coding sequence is TGTGCCAGCAGTGAACTAGCGGGGGGGGAAGAGACCCAGTACTTC.